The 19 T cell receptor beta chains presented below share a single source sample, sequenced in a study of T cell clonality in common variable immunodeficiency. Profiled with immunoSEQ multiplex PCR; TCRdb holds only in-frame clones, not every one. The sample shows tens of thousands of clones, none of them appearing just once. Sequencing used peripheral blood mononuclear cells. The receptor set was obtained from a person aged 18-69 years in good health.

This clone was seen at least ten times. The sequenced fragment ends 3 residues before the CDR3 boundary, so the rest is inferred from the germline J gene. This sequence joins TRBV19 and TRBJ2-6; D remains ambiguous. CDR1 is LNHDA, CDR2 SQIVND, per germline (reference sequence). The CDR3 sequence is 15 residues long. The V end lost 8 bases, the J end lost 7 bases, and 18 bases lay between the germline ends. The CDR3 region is CASLQKGLGANVLTF. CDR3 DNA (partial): TGTGCCAGTCTTCAAAAAGGGTTAGGAGCCAACGTC.

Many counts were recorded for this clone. CDR3 DNA (partial): TGCGCCAGCAGCGCTTGGACTAACCGGGACAGCTCCTACGAG. Translation: CASSAWTNRDSSYE. From start to end, the CDR3 is CASSAWTNRDSSYEQYF. This chain links TRBV5-1 with TRBJ2-7; D may be TRBD1 (7 bases). The read gets to within 3 residues of the CDR3 end, and the germline J gene fills in the rest. The V gene lost 4 bases and the J gene lost 0 bases, with 20 bases spanning the gap. Per germline, CDR1 SGHRS and CDR2 YFSETQ. This CDR3 contains 17 residues.

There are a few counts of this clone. The sequenced part of the CDR3 DNA is TGTGCCAGTAGTAGGGGGGAGACG. It is translated as CASSRGET. The whole CDR3 region reads CASSRGETQYF. The V call is TRBV19, the J call TRBJ2-3; weak D call: TRBD2 (6 bases). With the read ending 3 residues before the CDR3 end, the germline J gene is used to fill in that end. Germline values: CDR1 LNHDA, CDR2 SQIVND (reference sequence). The CDR3 extends over 11 amino acids. Looking up the rest from reference TRBV19 and TRBJ2-3 gives the full variable domain: DGGITQSPKYLFRKEGQNVTLSCEQNLNHDAMYWYRQDPGQGLRLIYYSQIVNDFQKGDIAEGYSVSREKKESFPLTVTSAQKNPTAFYLCASSRGETQYFGPGTRLTVL.

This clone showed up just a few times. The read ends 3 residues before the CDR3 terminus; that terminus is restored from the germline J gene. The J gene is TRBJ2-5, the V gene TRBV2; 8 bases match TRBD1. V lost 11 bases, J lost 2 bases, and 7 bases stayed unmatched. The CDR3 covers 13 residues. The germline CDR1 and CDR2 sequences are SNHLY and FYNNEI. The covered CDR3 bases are TGTGCCTGCCACCACAGGGGGCAAGAGACC. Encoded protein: CACHHRGQET. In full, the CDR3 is CACHHRGQETQYF.

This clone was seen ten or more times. Incomplete CDR3 DNA: TGTGCCAGTAGTGGTAGCGGGCGGGGGGCCTACAATGAG. This codes for CASSGSGRGAYNE. The entire CDR3 protein reads CASSGSGRGAYNEQFF. This rearrangement joins TRBV19 to TRBJ2-1; 8 positions agree with TRBD2. The sequenced fragment ends 3 residues before the CDR3 boundary, so the rest is inferred from the germline J gene. CDR1 and CDR2 from the germline V gene are LNHDA and SQIVND (reference sequence). The J segment lost 2 bases and the V segment lost 5 bases, leaving 8 bases of the junction unmatched. CDR3 size: 16 residues. The whole variable domain, remainder taken from reference TRBV19 and TRBJ2-1, is DGGITQSPKYLFRKEGQNVTLSCEQNLNHDAMYWYRQDPGQGLRLIYYSQIVNDFQKGDIAEGYSVSREKKESFPLTVTSAQKNPTAFYLCASSGSGRGAYNEQFFGPGTRLTVL.

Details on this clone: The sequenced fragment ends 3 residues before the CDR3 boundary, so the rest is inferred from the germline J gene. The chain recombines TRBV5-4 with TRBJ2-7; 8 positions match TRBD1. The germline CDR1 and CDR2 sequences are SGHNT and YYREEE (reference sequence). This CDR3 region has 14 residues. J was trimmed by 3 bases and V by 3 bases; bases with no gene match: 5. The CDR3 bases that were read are TGTGCCAGCAGCTCCACGGGACAGGACTACGAG. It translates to CASSSTGQDYE. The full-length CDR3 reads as CASSSTGQDYEQYF.

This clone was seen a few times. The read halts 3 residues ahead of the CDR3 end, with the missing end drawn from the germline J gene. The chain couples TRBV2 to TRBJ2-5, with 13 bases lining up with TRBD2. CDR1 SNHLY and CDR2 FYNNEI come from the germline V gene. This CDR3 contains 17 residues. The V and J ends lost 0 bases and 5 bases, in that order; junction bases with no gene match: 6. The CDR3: CASSEAGGLAGWETQYF. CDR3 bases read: TGTGCCAGCAGTGAAGCGGGGGGACTAGCGGGGTGGGAGACC. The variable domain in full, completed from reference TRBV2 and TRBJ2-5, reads EPEVTQTPSHQVTQMGQEVILRCVPISNHLYFYWYRQILGQKVEFLVSFYNNEISEKSEIFDDQFSVERPDGSNFTLKIRSTKLEDSAMYFCASSEAGGLAGWETQYFGPGTRLLVL.

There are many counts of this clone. CDR3 in amino acids: CASRGQGETKNTGELFF. The CDR3 DNA, read in part, is TGTGCCAGTAGGGGGCAGGGCGAAACTAAAAACACCGGGGAG. The rearrangement joins TRBV19 to TRBJ2-2, with a tentative D call TRBD1 (5 bases). Coverage ceases 3 residues before the CDR3 finishes, and the germline J gene fills in the end. Germline-derived CDR1 and CDR2 are LNHDA and SQIVND (reference sequence). The CDR3 is made up of 17 amino acids. Trimming left V 6 bases short and J 2 bases short, with 19 bases between.

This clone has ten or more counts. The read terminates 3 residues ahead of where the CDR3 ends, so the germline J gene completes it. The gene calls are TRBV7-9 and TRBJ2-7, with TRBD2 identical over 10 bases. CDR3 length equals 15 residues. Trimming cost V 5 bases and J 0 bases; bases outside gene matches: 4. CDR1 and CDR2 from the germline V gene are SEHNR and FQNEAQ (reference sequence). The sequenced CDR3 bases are TGTGCCAGCAGCCCAGGACTAGCGGTCTCCTACGAG. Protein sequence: CASSPGLAVSYE. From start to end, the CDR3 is CASSPGLAVSYEQYF.

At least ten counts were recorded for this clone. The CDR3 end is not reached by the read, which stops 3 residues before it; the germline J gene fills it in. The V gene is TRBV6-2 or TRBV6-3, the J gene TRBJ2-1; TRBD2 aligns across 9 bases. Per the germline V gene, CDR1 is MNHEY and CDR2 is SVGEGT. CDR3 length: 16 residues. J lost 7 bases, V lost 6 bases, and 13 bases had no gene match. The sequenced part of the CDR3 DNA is TGTGCCAGCAGGGAGACTAGCGGCTCCCCAAGGAATGAG. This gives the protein CASRETSGSPRNE. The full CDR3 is CASRETSGSPRNEQFF.

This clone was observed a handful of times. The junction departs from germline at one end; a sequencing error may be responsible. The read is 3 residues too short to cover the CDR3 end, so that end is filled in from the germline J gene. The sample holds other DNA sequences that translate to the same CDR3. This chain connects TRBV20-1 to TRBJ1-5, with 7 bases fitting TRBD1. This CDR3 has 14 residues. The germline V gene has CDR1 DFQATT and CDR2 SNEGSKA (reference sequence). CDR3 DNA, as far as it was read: TGTAGTGCTAGGGGGCAGACTGACGATCAGCCC. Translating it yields CSARGQTDDQP. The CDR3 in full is CSARGQTDDQPQHF.

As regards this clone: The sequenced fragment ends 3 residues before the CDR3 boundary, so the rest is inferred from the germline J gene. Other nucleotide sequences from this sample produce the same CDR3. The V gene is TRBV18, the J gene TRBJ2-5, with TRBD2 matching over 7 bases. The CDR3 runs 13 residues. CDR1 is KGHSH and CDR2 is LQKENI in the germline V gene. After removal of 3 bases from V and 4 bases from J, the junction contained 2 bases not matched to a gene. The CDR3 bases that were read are TGTGCCAGCTCACCGCCGGGGGGAGAGACC. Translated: CASSPPGGET. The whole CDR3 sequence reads CASSPPGGETQYF.

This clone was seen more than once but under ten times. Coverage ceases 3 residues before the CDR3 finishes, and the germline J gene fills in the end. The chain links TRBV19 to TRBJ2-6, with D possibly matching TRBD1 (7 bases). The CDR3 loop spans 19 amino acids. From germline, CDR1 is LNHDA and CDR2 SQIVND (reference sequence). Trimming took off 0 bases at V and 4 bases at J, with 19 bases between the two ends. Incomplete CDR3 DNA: TGTGCCAGTAGTATAGATCCTAGGCAGGGGGGATCCGGGGCCAACGTC. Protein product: CASSIDPRQGGSGANV. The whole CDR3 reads CASSIDPRQGGSGANVLTF.

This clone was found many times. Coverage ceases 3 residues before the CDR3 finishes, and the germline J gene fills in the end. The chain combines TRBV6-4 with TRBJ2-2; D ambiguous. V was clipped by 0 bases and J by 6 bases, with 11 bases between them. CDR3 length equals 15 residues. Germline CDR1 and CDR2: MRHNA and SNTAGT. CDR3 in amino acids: CASSDSKSTAGELFF. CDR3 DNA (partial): TGTGCCAGCAGTGACTCGAAATCAACGGCCGGGGAG.

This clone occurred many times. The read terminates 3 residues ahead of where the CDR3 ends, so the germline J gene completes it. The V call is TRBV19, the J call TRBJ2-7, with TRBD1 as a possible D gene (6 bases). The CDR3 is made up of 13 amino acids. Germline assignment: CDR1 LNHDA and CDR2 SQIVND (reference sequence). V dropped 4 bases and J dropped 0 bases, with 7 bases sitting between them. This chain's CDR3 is CASSTGHSYEQYF. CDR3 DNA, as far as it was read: TGTGCCAGTAGTACGGGACACTCCTACGAG.

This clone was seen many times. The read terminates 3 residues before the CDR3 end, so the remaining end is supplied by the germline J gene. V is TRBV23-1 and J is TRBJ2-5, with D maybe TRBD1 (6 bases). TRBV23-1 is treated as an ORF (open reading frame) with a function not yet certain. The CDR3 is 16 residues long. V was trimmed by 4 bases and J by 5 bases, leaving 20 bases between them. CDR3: CASSLPAGEPEETQYF. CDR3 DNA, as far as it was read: TGCGCCAGCAGTCTTCCAGCAGGGGAGCCGGAGGAGACC.

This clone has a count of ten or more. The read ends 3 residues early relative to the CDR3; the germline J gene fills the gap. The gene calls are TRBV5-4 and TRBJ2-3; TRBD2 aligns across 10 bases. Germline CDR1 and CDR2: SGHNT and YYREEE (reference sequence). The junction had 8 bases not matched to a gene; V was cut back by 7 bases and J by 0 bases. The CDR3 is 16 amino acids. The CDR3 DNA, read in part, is TGTGCCAGCGCGAACGAGCGGGAGGGAAGCACAGATACG. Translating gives CASANEREGSTDT. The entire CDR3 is CASANEREGSTDTQYF.

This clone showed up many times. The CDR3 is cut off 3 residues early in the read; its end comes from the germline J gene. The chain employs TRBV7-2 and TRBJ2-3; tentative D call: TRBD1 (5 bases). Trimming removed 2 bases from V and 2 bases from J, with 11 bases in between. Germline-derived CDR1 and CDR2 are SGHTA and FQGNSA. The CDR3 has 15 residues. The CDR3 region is CASSLLGVTTDTQYF. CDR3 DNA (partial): TGTGCCAGCAGCTTATTAGGGGTGACCACAGATACG.

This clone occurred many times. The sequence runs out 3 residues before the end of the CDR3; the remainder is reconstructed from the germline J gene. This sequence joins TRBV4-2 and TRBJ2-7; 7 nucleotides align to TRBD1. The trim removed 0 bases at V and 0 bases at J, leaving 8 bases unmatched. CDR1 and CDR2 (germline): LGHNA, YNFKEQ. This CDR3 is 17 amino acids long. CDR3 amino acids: CASSQDSWDSDSYEQYF. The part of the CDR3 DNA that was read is TGTGCCAGCAGCCAAGATAGCTGGGACAGTGACTCCTACGAG.